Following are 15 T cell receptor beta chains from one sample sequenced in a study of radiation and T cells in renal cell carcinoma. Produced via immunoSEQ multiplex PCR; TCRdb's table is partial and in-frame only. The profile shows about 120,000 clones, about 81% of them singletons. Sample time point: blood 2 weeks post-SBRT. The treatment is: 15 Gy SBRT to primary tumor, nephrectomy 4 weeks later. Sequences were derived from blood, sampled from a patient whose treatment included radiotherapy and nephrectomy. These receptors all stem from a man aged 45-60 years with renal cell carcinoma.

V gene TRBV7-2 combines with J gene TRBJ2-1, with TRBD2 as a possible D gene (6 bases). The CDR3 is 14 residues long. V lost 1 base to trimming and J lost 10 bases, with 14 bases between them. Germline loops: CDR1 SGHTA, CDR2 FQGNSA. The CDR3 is CASSLVVGGREQFF. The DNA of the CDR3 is TGTGCCAGCAGCTTAGTTGTTGGAGGGAGAGAGCAGTTCTTC.

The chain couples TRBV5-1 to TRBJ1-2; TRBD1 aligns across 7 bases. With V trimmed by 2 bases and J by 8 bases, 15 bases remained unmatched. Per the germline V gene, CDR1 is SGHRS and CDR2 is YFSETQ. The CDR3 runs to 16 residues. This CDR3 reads CASSFRGQAAGEGYTF. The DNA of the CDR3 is TGCGCCAGCAGCTTCCGAGGACAGGCGGCAGGCGAAGGCTACACCTTC.

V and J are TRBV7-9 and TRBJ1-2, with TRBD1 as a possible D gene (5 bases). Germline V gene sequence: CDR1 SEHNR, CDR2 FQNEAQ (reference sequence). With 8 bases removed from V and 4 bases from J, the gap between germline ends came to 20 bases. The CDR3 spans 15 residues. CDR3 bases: TGTGCCAGCCGGATCGGAGGGGAGGAGAGCTATGGCTACACCTTC. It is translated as CASRIGGEESYGYTF.

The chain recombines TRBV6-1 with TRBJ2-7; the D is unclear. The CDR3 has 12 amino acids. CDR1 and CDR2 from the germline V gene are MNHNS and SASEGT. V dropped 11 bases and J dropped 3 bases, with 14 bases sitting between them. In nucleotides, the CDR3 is TGTGCCTCCAACGAAGCTAGCTACGAGCAGTACTTC. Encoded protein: CASNEASYEQYF.

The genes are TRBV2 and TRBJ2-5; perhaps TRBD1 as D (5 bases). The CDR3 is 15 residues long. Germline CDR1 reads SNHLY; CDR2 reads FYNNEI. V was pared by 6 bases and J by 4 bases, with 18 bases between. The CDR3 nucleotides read TGTGCCAGCAGGGGATTAGGGGCTACACGAGAGACCCAGTACTTC. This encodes CASRGLGATRETQYF.

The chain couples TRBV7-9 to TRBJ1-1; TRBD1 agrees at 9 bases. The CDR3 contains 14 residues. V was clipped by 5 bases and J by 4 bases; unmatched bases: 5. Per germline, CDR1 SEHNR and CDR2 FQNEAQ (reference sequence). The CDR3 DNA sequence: TGTGCCAGCAGCGTCACAGGGGGCCGCACTGAAGCTTTCTTT. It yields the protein CASSVTGGRTEAFF.

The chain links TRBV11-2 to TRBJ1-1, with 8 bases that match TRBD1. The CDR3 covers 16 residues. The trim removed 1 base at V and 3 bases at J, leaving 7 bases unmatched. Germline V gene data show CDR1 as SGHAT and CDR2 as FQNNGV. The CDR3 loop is CASSLGTGFVYTEAFF. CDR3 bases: TGTGCCAGCAGCTTAGGGACAGGGTTCGTGTACACTGAAGCTTTCTTT.

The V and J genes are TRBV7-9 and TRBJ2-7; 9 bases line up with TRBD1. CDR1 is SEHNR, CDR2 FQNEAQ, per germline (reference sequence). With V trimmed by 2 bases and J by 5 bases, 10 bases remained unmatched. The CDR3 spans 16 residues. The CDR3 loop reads CASSLQEGQGNHEQYF. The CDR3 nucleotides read TGTGCCAGCAGCTTACAGGAGGGACAGGGAAATCACGAGCAGTACTTC.

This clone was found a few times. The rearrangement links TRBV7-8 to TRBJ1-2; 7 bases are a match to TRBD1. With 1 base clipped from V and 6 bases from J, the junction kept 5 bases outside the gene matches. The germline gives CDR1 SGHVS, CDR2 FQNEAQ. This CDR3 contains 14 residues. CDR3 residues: CASSLGQGSDGYTF. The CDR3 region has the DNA TGTGCCAGCAGCTTAGGACAGGGTTCGGATGGCTACACCTTC.

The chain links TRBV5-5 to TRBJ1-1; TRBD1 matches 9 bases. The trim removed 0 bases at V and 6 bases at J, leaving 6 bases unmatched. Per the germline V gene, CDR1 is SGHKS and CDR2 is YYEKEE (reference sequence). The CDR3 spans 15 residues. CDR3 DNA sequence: TGTGCCAGCAGCTTGGATGGGACAGGGTTCGCTGAAGCTTTCTTT. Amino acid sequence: CASSLDGTGFAEAFF.

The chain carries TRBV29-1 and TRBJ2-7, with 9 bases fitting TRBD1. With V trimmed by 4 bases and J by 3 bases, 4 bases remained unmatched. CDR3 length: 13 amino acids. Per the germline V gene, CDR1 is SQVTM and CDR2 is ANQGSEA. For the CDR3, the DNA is TGCAGCGTTGTGGGACAGGGCGGCTACGAGCAGTACTTC. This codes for CSVVGQGGYEQYF.

This CDR3 reads CASSVEVRYEQYF. The CDR3 coding sequence is TGTGCCAGTAGCGTCGAGGTTAGATACGAGCAGTACTTC. V gene TRBV19 combines with J gene TRBJ2-7; D remains unclear. The CDR3 spans 13 residues. Trimming removed 6 bases at V and 4 bases at J, with 13 bases between. Germline lookup yields CDR1 LNHDA and CDR2 SQIVND (reference sequence).

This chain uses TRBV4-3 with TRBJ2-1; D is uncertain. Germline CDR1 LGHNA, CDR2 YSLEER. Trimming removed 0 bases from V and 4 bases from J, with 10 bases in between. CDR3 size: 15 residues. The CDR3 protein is CASSQDPARYNEQFF. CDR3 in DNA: TGCGCCAGCAGCCAAGATCCCGCCAGGTACAATGAGCAGTTCTTC.

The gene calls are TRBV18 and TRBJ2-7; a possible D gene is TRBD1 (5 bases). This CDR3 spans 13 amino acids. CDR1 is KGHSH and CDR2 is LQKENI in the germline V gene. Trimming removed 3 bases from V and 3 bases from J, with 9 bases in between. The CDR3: CASSPARDYEQYF. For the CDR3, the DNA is TGTGCCAGCTCACCGGCCAGGGACTACGAGCAGTACTTC.

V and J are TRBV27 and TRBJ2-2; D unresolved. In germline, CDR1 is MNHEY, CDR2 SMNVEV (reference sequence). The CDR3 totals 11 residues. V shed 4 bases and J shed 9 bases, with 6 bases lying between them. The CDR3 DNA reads TGTGCCAGCAGTTGGTTCCGGGAGCTGTTTTTT. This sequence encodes CASSWFRELFF.